This is a list of T cell receptor beta chains from one sample in a study of vaccination effects on CD4 cells after COVID-19. The assay was immunoSEQ multiplex PCR, and TCRdb's table has in-frame clones only and misses some. The data contain approximately 37,000 clones, around 67% of them singletons. These receptors' targets are unknown. Source: CD4+ T cells from PBMCs cultured with a peptide pool, taken before COVID-19 vaccination. Source of these receptors: a human donor who had a prior SARS-CoV-2 infection. Both conserved end residues are part of each CDR3. A D gene is named only where the DNA matches it firmly. The size entry is marked missing in some rows and otherwise reads once, few, many or a size class.

D gene	V gene	J gene	clone size	CDR3 protein	CDR3 DNA
TRBD2	TRBV3-1/TRBV3-2	TRBJ2-1	.	CASSQLAGLDEQFF	TGTGCCAGCAGCCAACTAGCGGGACTAGATGAGCAGTTCTTC
TRBD2	TRBV6-2/TRBV6-3	TRBJ2-1	.	CASSPSGSSNEQFF	TGTGCCAGCAGTCCCAGCGGGAGTAGCAATGAGCAGTTCTTC
.	TRBV5-1	TRBJ1-1	.	CASSLFPSNEAFF	TGCGCCAGCAGCTTGTTCCCCTCTAACGAGGCTTTCTTT
.	TRBV2	TRBJ2-5	.	CASSRTRSQETQYF	TGTGCCAGCAGTCGAACCCGTTCCCAAGAGACCCAGTACTTC
.	TRBV11-2	TRBJ1-4	.	CASSFGGAGEKLFF	TGTGCCAGCAGCTTTGGGGGGGCGGGAGAAAAACTGTTTTTT
TRBD1	TRBV15	TRBJ1-2	once	CATSRVSGGYGYTF	TGTGCCACCAGCAGAGTGTCAGGGGGCTATGGCTACACCTTC
.	TRBV5-1	TRBJ2-5	.	CASSSGSGQETQYF	TGCGCCAGCAGCTCCGGGTCCGGACAAGAGACCCAGTACTTC
TRBD1	TRBV6-5	TRBJ1-2	.	CASKQTGGADYTF	TGTGCCAGCAAACAGACAGGGGGCGCAGACTACACCTTC
.	TRBV6-1	TRBJ1-2	.	CASSEGVVSGYGYTF	TGTGCCAGCAGTGAAGGGGTAGTTTCGGGCTATGGCTACACCTTC
.	TRBV27	TRBJ2-7	.	CASSPRWAGEQYF	TGTGCCAGCAGTCCGCGCTGGGCGGGCGAGCAGTACTTC
.	TRBV6-5	TRBJ2-7	few	CASSYSALVEQYF	TGTGCCAGCAGTTACTCGGCGCTCGTCGAGCAGTACTTC
TRBD1	TRBV29-1	TRBJ1-3	.	CSVATGSSGNTIYF	TGCAGCGTCGCGACAGGGAGCTCTGGAAACACCATATATTTT
.	TRBV7-3	TRBJ2-1	few	CASSLIGYNEQFF	TGTGCCAGCAGCTTAATAGGCTACAATGAGCAGTTCTTC
.	TRBV4-2	TRBJ1-1	.	CASSHLDRNTEAFF	TGTGCCAGCAGCCATCTAGACAGGAACACTGAAGCTTTCTTT
TRBD2	TRBV5-4	TRBJ2-3	.	CASSATPGLADTQYF	TGTGCCAGCAGCGCTACACCGGGACTAGCAGATACGCAGTATTTT
.	TRBV11-2	TRBJ2-2	.	CASSLPGTGELFF	TGTGCCAGCAGCTTACCCGGAACCGGGGAGCTGTTTTTT
.	TRBV29-1	TRBJ2-1	many	CSGGAGWGMTYNEQFF	TGCAGCGGGGGGGCAGGGTGGGGAATGACCTACAATGAGCAGTTCTTC
TRBD1	TRBV2	TRBJ1-1	many	CASRDRVLTTEAFF	TGTGCCAGCAGGGACAGGGTGCTTACAACTGAAGCTTTCTTT
TRBD2	TRBV7-3	TRBJ2-3	.	CASSFQGGRRSDTQYF	TGTGCCAGCAGCTTTCAGGGCGGGAGGAGGTCAGATACGCAGTATTTT
TRBD2	TRBV28	TRBJ2-1	.	CASRGASGSENEQFF	TGTGCCAGCAGGGGGGCTAGCGGGAGTGAGAATGAGCAGTTCTTC
.	TRBV4-2	TRBJ1-3	.	CASSQEMGLGNTIYF	TGTGCCAGCAGCCAAGAAATGGGGCTCGGAAACACCATATATTTT
.	TRBV4-3	TRBJ2-7	few	CASSQDVIPTQALESYEQYF	TGCGCCAGCAGCCAAGATGTGATCCCCACACAAGCCCTCGAATCCTACGAGCAGTACTTC
TRBD1	TRBV11-3	TRBJ1-2	.	CASSLEPTGAYGYTF	TGTGCCAGCAGCTTAGAGCCGACAGGGGCTTATGGCTACACCTTC
TRBD1	TRBV9	TRBJ2-7	.	CASSTKDRGFDSYEQYF	TGTGCCAGCAGCACGAAAGACAGGGGGTTCGACTCCTACGAGCAGTACTTC
.	TRBV7-2	TRBJ1-1	once	CASSLVGQNTEAFF	TGTGCCAGCAGCTTAGTCGGGCAGAACACTGAAGCTTTCTTT
.	TRBV30	TRBJ2-5	few	CAWSVGQFGETQYF	TGTGCCTGGAGTGTCGGACAGTTCGGGGAGACCCAGTACTTC
.	TRBV2	TRBJ2-3	.	CASSEIESTDTQYF	TGTGCCAGCAGTGAGATAGAAAGCACAGATACGCAGTATTTT
TRBD2	TRBV27	TRBJ2-1	.	CASSDAISGGSNEQFF	TGTGCCAGCAGCGATGCGATTAGCGGGGGTTCGAATGAGCAGTTCTTC
.	TRBV6-5	TRBJ2-7	once	CASSYLPAYEQYF	TGTGCCAGCAGTTACCTTCCCGCCTACGAGCAGTACTTC
.	TRBV4-2	TRBJ2-5	.	CASSQDADGGTQYF	TGTGCCAGCAGCCAAGATGCGGACGGGGGGACCCAGTACTTC
.	TRBV5-1	TRBJ1-4	.	CASSGTGWATNEKLFF	TGCGCCAGCAGCGGAACAGGGTGGGCGACTAATGAAAAACTGTTTTTT
TRBD1	TRBV7-9	TRBJ2-7	.	CASSLSPDRGHHEQYF	TGTGCCAGCAGCTTATCCCCAGACAGGGGGCATCACGAGCAGTACTTC
.	TRBV5-4	TRBJ2-3	.	CASSSDLGTQYF	TGTGCCAGCAGCTCCGACCTGGGTACGCAGTATTTT
TRBD1	TRBV5-1	TRBJ2-7	.	CASSGGTGYYEQYF	TGCGCCAGCAGCGGCGGGACAGGCTACTACGAGCAGTACTTC
.	TRBV5-1	TRBJ2-5	.	CASSTTGGGETQYF	TGCGCCAGCAGCACCACAGGGGGGGGAGAGACCCAGTACTTC
.	TRBV18	TRBJ1-6	few	CASSPLGSYNSPLHF	TGTGCCAGCTCACCACTAGGTTCATATAATTCACCCCTCCACTTT
.	TRBV2	TRBJ1-1	few	CASSESTGWAFF	TGTGCCAGCAGTGAATCGACAGGATGGGCTTTCTTT
.	TRBV2	TRBJ1-2	.	CASSWSGAGMVYGYTF	TGTGCCAGCAGTTGGTCGGGGGCAGGGATGGTCTATGGCTACACCTTC
TRBD1	TRBV6-5	TRBJ2-7	.	CASSPQGTSYYEQYF	TGTGCCAGCAGCCCACAGGGGACAAGCTACTACGAGCAGTACTTC
.	TRBV5-6	TRBJ1-5	few	CASSLVGAPGHQPQHF	TGTGCCAGCAGCTTGGTGGGGGCGCCAGGGCATCAGCCCCAGCATTTT
.	TRBV7-2	TRBJ1-1	.	CASRSRALNTEAFF	TGTGCCAGCAGATCCAGGGCTTTGAACACTGAAGCTTTCTTT
.	TRBV3-1/TRBV3-2	TRBJ2-1	.	CASSPGRLNNEQFF	TGTGCCAGCAGCCCGGGCCGACTCAACAATGAGCAGTTCTTC
.	TRBV6-6	TRBJ2-7	.	CASRQAAYEQYF	TGTGCCAGCAGGCAAGCTGCCTACGAGCAGTACTTC
.	TRBV19	TRBJ2-1	few	CASSIAGTHGEQFF	TGTGCCAGTAGTATAGCGGGGACGCACGGTGAGCAGTTCTTC
TRBD2	TRBV30	TRBJ2-5	.	CAWRLAGGLGTQYF	TGTGCCTGGAGGCTGGCGGGGGGGCTTGGGACCCAGTACTTC
TRBD2	TRBV18	TRBJ2-7	.	CASSPGLVSYEQYF	TGTGCCAGCTCACCGGGACTAGTTTCCTACGAGCAGTACTTC
.	TRBV24-1	TRBJ2-3	.	CATSDPGSTDTQYF	TGTGCCACCAGTGACCCCGGCAGCACAGATACGCAGTATTTT
TRBD2	TRBV20-1	TRBJ2-7	.	CSASQSGTSKSEQYF	TGCAGTGCTAGTCAGTCGGGGACTAGCAAAAGCGAGCAGTACTTC
.	TRBV7-2	TRBJ2-1	.	CASSLDRGRHEQFF	TGTGCCAGCAGCTTAGACCGGGGGAGGCATGAGCAGTTCTTC
.	TRBV5-1	TRBJ2-1	.	CASSLAGTDYNEQFF	TGCGCCAGCAGCTTGGCCGGGACTGACTACAATGAGCAGTTCTTC
.	TRBV10-2	TRBJ2-3	.	CASSKRRDSDSTDTQYF	TGCGCCAGCAGTAAACGCCGGGACTCAGATAGCACAGATACGCAGTATTTT
TRBD2	TRBV9	TRBJ2-1	few	CASSSRTSGNNEQFF	TGTGCCAGCAGCTCCCGGACTAGCGGCAACAATGAGCAGTTCTTC
TRBD1	TRBV4-2	TRBJ1-2	.	CASSLTGGYGYTF	TGTGCCAGCAGCCTTACAGGGGGTTATGGCTACACCTTC
.	TRBV28	TRBJ1-1	.	CASSPPGLYTEAFF	TGTGCCAGCAGTCCTCCTGGTTTGTACACTGAAGCTTTCTTT
.	TRBV19	TRBJ1-1	.	CASSIRPANTEAFF	TGTGCCAGTAGTATACGGCCAGCTAACACTGAAGCTTTCTTT
TRBD2	TRBV5-5	TRBJ2-7	.	CASSHHRDYSYEQYF	TGTGCCAGCAGCCACCACCGGGACTACTCCTACGAGCAGTACTTC
.	TRBV6-5	TRBJ2-7	few	CASTPTGRPGYEQYF	TGTGCCAGCACCCCGACCGGGCGCCCCGGCTACGAGCAGTACTTC
.	TRBV28	TRBJ1-5	.	CASSSTSFGNQPQHF	TGTGCCAGCTCCTCAACCAGTTTCGGCAATCAGCCCCAGCATTTT
TRBD2	TRBV9	TRBJ2-1	.	CASSVTGLAGVHEQFF	TGTGCCAGCAGCGTAACAGGACTAGCGGGAGTTCATGAGCAGTTCTTC